The rows below give T cell receptor beta chains drawn from one sample of a study of cytomegalovirus exposure and HLA in healthy donors. Profiling relied on immunoSEQ multiplex PCR, and the TCRdb table lists in-frame clones only, not all of them. The table lists approximately 140,000 clones, about 85% of them singletons. Sequences were obtained from PBMCs. Receptors were obtained from a human donor in good health. CDR3s include the opening cysteine and the closing phenylalanine or tryptophan. The order of the fields is J gene, V gene, CDR3 protein.

j_call: TRBJ1-5; v_call: TRBV27; cdr3_aa: CASSYLSGDQPQHF
j_call: TRBJ2-3; v_call: TRBV4-1; cdr3_aa: CASSHIEGTQYF
j_call: TRBJ2-2; v_call: TRBV5-1; cdr3_aa: CASSLGPTTGELFF
j_call: TRBJ2-7; v_call: TRBV14; cdr3_aa: CASSQAGRRFEQYF
j_call: TRBJ2-7; v_call: TRBV7-2; cdr3_aa: CASSRGGLTSYEQYF
j_call: TRBJ1-1; v_call: TRBV5-1; cdr3_aa: CASSSGTGNTEAFF
j_call: TRBJ2-5; v_call: TRBV25-1; cdr3_aa: CASSLVGTGVQETQYF
j_call: TRBJ1-1; v_call: TRBV29-1; cdr3_aa: CSVKERMNTEAFF
j_call: TRBJ1-1; v_call: TRBV5-4; cdr3_aa: CASSYGQNTEAFF
j_call: TRBJ2-1; v_call: TRBV6-5; cdr3_aa: CASRAQGVRYNEQFF
j_call: TRBJ2-1; v_call: TRBV5-1; cdr3_aa: CASSLGRPPWDEQFF
j_call: TRBJ1-1; v_call: TRBV7-9; cdr3_aa: CSSSVSGGADTEAFF
j_call: TRBJ2-3; v_call: TRBV7-2; cdr3_aa: CASSLGRSGIDTQYF
j_call: TRBJ2-7; v_call: TRBV11-2; cdr3_aa: CASSSDRSTYEQYF
j_call: TRBJ1-5; v_call: TRBV27; cdr3_aa: CASSLGGYSNQPQHF
j_call: TRBJ2-7; v_call: TRBV7-9; cdr3_aa: CASSLGQVSGRAEQYF
j_call: TRBJ2-5; v_call: TRBV19; cdr3_aa: CASSIGGAGLQETQYF
j_call: TRBJ2-6; v_call: TRBV5-5; cdr3_aa: CASSDISGANVLTF
j_call: TRBJ2-3; v_call: TRBV19; cdr3_aa: CASSTRLGDTQYF
j_call: TRBJ2-5; v_call: TRBV2; cdr3_aa: CASIRDFQETQYF
j_call: TRBJ2-7; v_call: TRBV10-2; cdr3_aa: CASSEYRVSYEQYF
j_call: TRBJ1-5; v_call: TRBV19; cdr3_aa: CASSIRDTALGPQHF
j_call: TRBJ1-2; v_call: TRBV10-2; cdr3_aa: CASSYRDVEGYTF
j_call: TRBJ1-3; v_call: TRBV7-9; cdr3_aa: CASSRSLASSGNTIYF
j_call: TRBJ2-7; v_call: TRBV28; cdr3_aa: CASGGGIYEQYF
j_call: TRBJ2-1; v_call: TRBV6-4; cdr3_aa: CASSVGTSGLNEQFF
j_call: TRBJ2-2; v_call: TRBV12-2; cdr3_aa: CASRLEAGGSTGELFF
j_call: TRBJ2-2; v_call: TRBV5-1; cdr3_aa: CASSLYTSGVGELFF
j_call: TRBJ2-5; v_call: TRBV12-5; cdr3_aa: CASGFGVVETQYF
j_call: TRBJ1-1; v_call: TRBV7-8; cdr3_aa: CASSLLQVNTEAFF